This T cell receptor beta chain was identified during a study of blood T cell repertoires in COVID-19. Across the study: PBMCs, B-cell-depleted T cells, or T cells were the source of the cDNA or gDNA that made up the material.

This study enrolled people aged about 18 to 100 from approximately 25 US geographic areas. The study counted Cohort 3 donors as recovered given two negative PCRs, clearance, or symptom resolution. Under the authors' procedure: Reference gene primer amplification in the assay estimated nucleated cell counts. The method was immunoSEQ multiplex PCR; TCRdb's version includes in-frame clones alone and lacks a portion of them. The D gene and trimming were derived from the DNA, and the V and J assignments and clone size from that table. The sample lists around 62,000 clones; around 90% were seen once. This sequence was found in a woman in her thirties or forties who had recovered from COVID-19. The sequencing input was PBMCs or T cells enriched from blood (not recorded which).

This chain's CDR3 is CASSQGGRGVYGYTF. The CDR3 DNA reads TGTGCCAGCAGCCAAGGTGGCAGGGGTGTCTATGGCTACACCTTC. V usage is TRBV14 and J usage is TRBJ1-2; a possible D gene is TRBD1 (6 bases). The CDR3 extends over 15 amino acids. Trimming removed 1 base from V and 4 bases from J, with 13 bases in between. Per germline, CDR1 SGHDN and CDR2 FVKESK.